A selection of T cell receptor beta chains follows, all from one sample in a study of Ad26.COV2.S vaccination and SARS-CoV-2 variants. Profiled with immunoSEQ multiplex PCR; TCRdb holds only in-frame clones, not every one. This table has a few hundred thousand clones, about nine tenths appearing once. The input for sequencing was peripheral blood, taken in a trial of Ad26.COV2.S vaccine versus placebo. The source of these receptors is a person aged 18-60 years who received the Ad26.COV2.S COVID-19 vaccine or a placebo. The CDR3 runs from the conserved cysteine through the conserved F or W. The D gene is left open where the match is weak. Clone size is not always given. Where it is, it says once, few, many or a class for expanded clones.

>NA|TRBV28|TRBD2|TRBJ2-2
CASSRLGRGTSTSGELFF
TGTGCCAGCAGCCGTCTCGGCCGTGGGACTAGCACCTCCGGGGAGCTGTTTTTT
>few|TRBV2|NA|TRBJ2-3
CASCPGASTDTQYF
TGTGCCAGCTGCCCGGGAGCTAGCACAGATACGCAGTATTTT
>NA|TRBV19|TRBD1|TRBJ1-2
CASSKGQGTGYTF
TGTGCCAGTAGTAAGGGACAGGGGACGGGCTACACCTTC
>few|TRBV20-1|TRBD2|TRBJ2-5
CSASGEAGEWETQYF
TGCAGTGCTAGTGGTGAAGCGGGAGAGTGGGAGACCCAGTACTTC
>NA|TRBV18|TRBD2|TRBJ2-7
CASSPSGRDDEQYF
TGTGCCAGCTCTCCTTCAGGGAGGGATGACGAGCAGTACTTC
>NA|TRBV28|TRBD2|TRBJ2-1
CASSLLLAGASIDEQFF
TGTGCCAGCAGTTTATTACTAGCGGGAGCCAGTATCGATGAGCAGTTCTTC
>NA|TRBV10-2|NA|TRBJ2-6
CASSEPPLGANVLTF
TGCGCCAGCAGTGAGCCCCCTCTAGGGGCCAACGTCCTGACTTTC
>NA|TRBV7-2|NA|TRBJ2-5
CASSFAGEETQYF
TGTGCCAGCAGCTTTGCAGGGGAGGAGACCCAGTACTTC
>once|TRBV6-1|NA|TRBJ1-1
CASSEVRVGTEAFF
TGTGCCAGCAGTGAAGTGAGGGTTGGGACTGAAGCTTTCTTT
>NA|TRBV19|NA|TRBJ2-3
CASSKQGPDTQYF
TGTGCCAGTAGTAAACAGGGCCCAGATACGCAGTATTTT
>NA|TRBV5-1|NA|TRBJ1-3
CASRLQDSGNTIYF
TGCGCCAGCAGACTACAAGACTCTGGAAACACCATATATTTT
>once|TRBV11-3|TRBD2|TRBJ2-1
CASSVGTSGYNEQFF
TGTGCCAGCAGCGTTGGGACTAGCGGTTACAATGAGCAGTTCTTC
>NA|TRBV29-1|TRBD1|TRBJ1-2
CSVEAGQGFSDYGYTF
TGCAGCGTTGAAGCTGGACAGGGATTTAGTGACTATGGCTACACCTTC
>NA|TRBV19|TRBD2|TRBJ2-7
CASSIGPPLAGGNYEQYF
TGTGCCAGTAGTATAGGGCCCCCACTAGCGGGAGGAAACTACGAGCAGTACTTC
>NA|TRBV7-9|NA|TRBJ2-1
CASSFDNEQFF
TGTGCCAGCAGCTTTGACAATGAGCAGTTCTTC
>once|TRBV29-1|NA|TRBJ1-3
CSATDGSSSGNTIYF
TGCAGCGCAACCGACGGCTCAAGCTCTGGAAACACCATATATTTT
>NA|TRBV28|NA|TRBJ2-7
CASSLTVLGGHEQYF
TGTGCCAGCAGTTTAACAGTGCTTGGGGGGCACGAGCAGTACTTC
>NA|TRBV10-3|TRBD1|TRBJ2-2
CAMPGQGPGELFF
TGTGCCATGCCGGGACAGGGGCCCGGGGAGCTGTTTTTT
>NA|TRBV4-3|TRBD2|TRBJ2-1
CASSLPGGEREGPEQFF
TGCGCCAGCAGCCTCCCCGGGGGGGAGCGGGAGGGGCCAGAGCAGTTCTTC
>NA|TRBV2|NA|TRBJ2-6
CASSELGVGANVLTF
TGTGCCAGCAGTGAATTGGGGGTTGGGGCCAACGTCCTGACTTTC
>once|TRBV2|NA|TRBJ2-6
CASSVSSGANVLTF
TGTGCCAGCAGTGTCTCCTCTGGGGCCAACGTCCTGACTTTC
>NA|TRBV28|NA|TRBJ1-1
CASSPPLVGNTEAFF
TGTGCCAGCAGTCCCCCCCTCGTCGGTAACACTGAAGCTTTCTTT
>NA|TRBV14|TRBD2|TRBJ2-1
CASSQPRTSPRSYNEQFF
TGTGCCAGCAGCCAACCCCGGACTAGCCCACGCTCCTACAATGAGCAGTTCTTC
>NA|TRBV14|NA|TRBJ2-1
CASSPQWKGLRQIYNEQFF
TGTGCCAGCAGTCCTCAGTGGAAGGGCCTACGACAAATCTACAATGAGCAGTTCTTC
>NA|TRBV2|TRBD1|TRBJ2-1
CASTPDRASNDEQFF
TGTGCCAGCACCCCGGACAGGGCTTCAAACGATGAGCAGTTCTTC
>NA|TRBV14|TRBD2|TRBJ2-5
CASGLDETQYF
TGTGCCAGCGGACTAGACGAGACCCAGTACTTC
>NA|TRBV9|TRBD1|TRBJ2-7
CASSPRPRGQSEQYF
TGTGCCAGCAGCCCCCGACCCAGGGGGCAAAGCGAGCAGTACTTC
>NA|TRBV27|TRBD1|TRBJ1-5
CASRRSRGIGIYSNQPQHF
TGTGCCAGCAGACGTTCCAGGGGGATCGGTATTTATAGCAATCAGCCCCAGCATTTT
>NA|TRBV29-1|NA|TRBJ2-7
CSVELDRLSSYEQYF
TGCAGCGTTGAACTGGACAGACTAAGCTCCTACGAGCAGTACTTC
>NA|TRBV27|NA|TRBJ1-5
CASSLRGTQPQHF
TGTGCCAGCAGTTTACGGGGGACTCAGCCCCAGCATTTT
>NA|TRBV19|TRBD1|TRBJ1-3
CATSEQGAFGGNTIYF
TGTGCCACCTCGGAGCAGGGGGCCTTTGGTGGAAACACCATATATTTT
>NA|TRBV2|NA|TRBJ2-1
CASVQSPPYNEQFF
TGTGCCAGCGTGCAATCCCCGCCCTACAATGAGCAGTTCTTC
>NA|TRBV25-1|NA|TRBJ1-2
CASSESRRASFGYTF
TGTGCCAGCAGTGAATCCCGCAGGGCCTCCTTTGGCTACACCTTC
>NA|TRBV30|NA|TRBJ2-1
CAWSVARPRPISEQFF
TGTGCCTGGAGTGTAGCGCGGCCCCGCCCAATCTCTGAGCAGTTCTTC
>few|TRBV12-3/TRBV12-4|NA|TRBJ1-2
CASSSLDGGYTF
TGTGCCAGCAGTTCCTTAGATGGTGGCTACACCTTC
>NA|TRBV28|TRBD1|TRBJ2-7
CASSPGTGGPHEQYF
TGTGCCAGCAGTCCCGGGACAGGGGGCCCCCACGAGCAGTACTTC
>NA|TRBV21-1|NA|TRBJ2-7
CASSKVTTSGSTVEQYF
TGTGCCAGCAGCAAAGTGACGACTAGCGGGAGTACGGTCGAGCAGTACTTC
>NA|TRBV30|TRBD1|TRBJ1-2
CAWRAPRGGPGVYGYTF
TGTGCCTGGAGAGCTCCTCGAGGGGGCCCGGGGGTCTATGGCTACACCTTC
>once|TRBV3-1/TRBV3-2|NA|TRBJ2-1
CASSHGHRKGNEQFF
TGTGCCAGCAGCCACGGACACAGGAAGGGGAATGAGCAGTTCTTC
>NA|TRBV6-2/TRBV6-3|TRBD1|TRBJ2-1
CASSPTGFYNEQFF
TGTGCCAGCAGCCCGACAGGGTTTTACAATGAGCAGTTCTTC
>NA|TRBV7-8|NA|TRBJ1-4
CASSLVRRGAGEKLFF
TGTGCCAGCAGCTTAGTCCGGAGGGGCGCAGGAGAAAAACTGTTTTTT
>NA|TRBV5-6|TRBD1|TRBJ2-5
CASSAEITGAGETQYF
TGTGCCAGCAGCGCTGAAATTACAGGGGCCGGGGAGACCCAGTACTTC
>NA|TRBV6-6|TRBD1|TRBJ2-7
CASSSGTGHYEQYF
TGTGCCAGCAGTTCCGGGACAGGGCACTACGAGCAGTACTTC
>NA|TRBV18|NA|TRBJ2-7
CASSPRGRTEQYF
TGTGCCAGCTCACCCCGGGGCCGGACCGAGCAGTACTTC
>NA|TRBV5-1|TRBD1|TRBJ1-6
CASSLDRGRNSPLHF
TGCGCCAGCAGCCTGGACAGGGGGCGGAATTCACCCCTCCACTTT
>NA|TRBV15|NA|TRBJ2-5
CATSSDRGFVKTQYF
TGTGCCACCAGCAGCGACCGGGGGTTTGTGAAGACCCAGTACTTC
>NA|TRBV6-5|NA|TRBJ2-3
CASSSATDTQYF
TGTGCCAGCAGTTCAGCAACAGATACGCAGTATTTT
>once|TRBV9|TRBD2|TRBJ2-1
CASSVGERAGDSPYNEQFF
TGTGCCAGCAGCGTAGGGGAGCGAGCGGGAGATTCCCCCTACAATGAGCAGTTCTTC
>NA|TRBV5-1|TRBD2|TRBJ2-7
CASSLLAGYSYEQYF
TGCGCCAGCAGCTTACTAGCGGGATATAGCTACGAGCAGTACTTC
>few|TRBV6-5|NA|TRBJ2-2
CASREYTGELFF
TGTGCCAGCAGGGAGTACACCGGGGAGCTGTTTTTT
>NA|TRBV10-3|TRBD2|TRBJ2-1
CAISELAGGLLRGSNEQFF
TGTGCCATCAGTGAGCTAGCGGGAGGGCTTTTGAGGGGTTCGAATGAGCAGTTCTTC
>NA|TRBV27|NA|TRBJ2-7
CASSHRNLDEQYF
TGTGCCAGCAGTCACAGGAATCTGGACGAGCAGTACTTC
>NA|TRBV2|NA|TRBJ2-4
CASGDGKSKNIQYF
TGTGCCAGCGGGGACGGGAAATCCAAAAACATTCAGTACTTC
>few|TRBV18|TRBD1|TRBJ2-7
CASSPGTGLSYEQYF
TGTGCCAGCTCACCCGGGACAGGGTTGTCTTACGAGCAGTACTTC
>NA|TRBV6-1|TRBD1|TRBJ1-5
CASSELRGPSNQPQHF
TGTGCCAGCAGTGAACTAAGGGGGCCGAGCAATCAGCCCCAGCATTTT